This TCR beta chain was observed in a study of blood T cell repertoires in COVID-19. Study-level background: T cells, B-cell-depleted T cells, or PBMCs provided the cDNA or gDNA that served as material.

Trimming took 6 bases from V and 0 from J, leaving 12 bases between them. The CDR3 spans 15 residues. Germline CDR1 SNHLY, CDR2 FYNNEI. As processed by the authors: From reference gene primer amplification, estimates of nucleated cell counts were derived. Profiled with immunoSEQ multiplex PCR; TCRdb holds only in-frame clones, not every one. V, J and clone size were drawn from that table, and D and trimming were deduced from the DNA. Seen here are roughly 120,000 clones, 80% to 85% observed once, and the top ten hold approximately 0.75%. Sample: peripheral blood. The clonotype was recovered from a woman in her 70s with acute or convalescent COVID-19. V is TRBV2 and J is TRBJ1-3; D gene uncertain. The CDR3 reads CASRKAETSGNTIYF. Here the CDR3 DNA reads TGTGCCAGCAGGAAAGCGGAGACCTCTGGAAACACCATATATTTT.